The 12 T cell receptor beta chains given below trace back to one sample, sequenced in a study of blood T cell repertoires in COVID-19. Clones were sequenced by immunoSEQ multiplex PCR, and TCRdb holds only the in-frame ones, with some missing. Of roughly 250,000 clones listed, approximately 83% are singletons. The sample consisted of PBMCs or T cells enriched from blood (not recorded which). These receptors were taken from a woman aged 25 to 39 who had recovered from COVID-19.

CDR3 nucleotides: TGTGCCAGCAGCGTAGCCCCAGTGAGCGGGTTGTTCTTC. Residues: CASSVAPVSGLFF. The V and J genes are TRBV9 and TRBJ2-1; tentative D call: TRBD2 (6 bases). CDR3 length: 13 amino acids. Trimming cost V 0 bases and J 15 bases, with 16 bases left between them. CDR1 is SGDLS and CDR2 is YYNGEE in the germline V gene.

In DNA, the CDR3 is TGTGCCAGCAACCCTCTTGGGGGGGAGGTATCAGAGACCCAGTACTTC. It specifies CASNPLGGEVSETQYF. The chain has TRBV7-7 and TRBJ2-5, with 7 bases fitting TRBD2. CDR1 is SSHAT and CDR2 is FNYEAQ in the germline V gene (reference sequence). This CDR3 has 16 amino acids. With V trimmed by 7 bases and J by 4 bases, 15 bases remained unmatched. The whole variable domain, remainder taken from reference TRBV7-7 and TRBJ2-5, is GAGVSQSPRYKVTKRGQDVTLRCDPISSHATLYWYQQALGQGPEFLTYFNYEAQPDKSGLPSDRFSAERPEGSISTLTIQRTEQRDSAMYRCASNPLGGEVSETQYFGPGTRLLVL.

This clone was seen once. J is TRBJ1-1 and V is TRBV11-3, with 10 bases fitting TRBD1. V trimming: 4 bases; J trimming: 1 base; junction bases outside the gene matches: 3. The CDR3 consists of 15 residues. Germline assignment: CDR1 SGHNT and CDR2 YENEEA. In DNA, the CDR3 is TGTGCCAGCAGCTCTCGGACAGGGGGGAACACTGAAGCTTTCTTT. Translation: CASSSRTGGNTEAFF.

The chain couples TRBV28 to TRBJ2-7; 12 bases map to TRBD2. Germline-derived CDR1 and CDR2 are MDHEN and SYDVKM. The junction had 4 bases not matched to a gene; V was cut back by 8 bases and J by 2 bases. This CDR3 has 14 residues. CDR3 region: CASHRTSGTYEQYF. CDR3 in DNA: TGTGCCAGCCATCGGACTAGCGGGACCTACGAGCAGTACTTC.

V gene TRBV5-1 combines with J gene TRBJ1-1; D is perhaps TRBD1 (5 bases). The ends were cut back, 0 bases at V and 4 bases at J, with 16 bases in the middle. This CDR3 has 16 residues. Germline V CDR1 and CDR2: SGHRS, YFSETQ. The DNA for the CDR3 is TGCGCCAGCAGCTTGGGGGCATCAGGGTTGCGCACTGAAGCTTTCTTT. Its protein is CASSLGASGLRTEAFF.

The V call is TRBV24-1, the J call TRBJ2-1; TRBD2 agrees at 8 bases. This CDR3 is 16 amino acids long. Germline values: CDR1 KGHDR, CDR2 SFDVKD. V shed 1 base, J shed 6 bases, and the junction held 7 bases outside the gene matches. In DNA, the CDR3 is TGTGCCACCAGTGATTTAGGGACTAGACTGGGCAATGAGCAGTTCTTC. Its protein product is CATSDLGTRLGNEQFF.

This chain links TRBV11-2 with TRBJ2-1, with D uncertain. Germline V gene lookup returns CDR1 SGHAT and CDR2 FQNNGV. The ends were cut back, 5 bases at V and 3 bases at J, with 14 bases in the middle. The CDR3 loop spans 15 amino acids. CDR3 residues: CASSAEFKYYNEQFF. The CDR3 DNA sequence: TGTGCCAGCAGCGCCGAGTTTAAATACTACAATGAGCAGTTCTTC.

The V gene is TRBV7-9, the J gene TRBJ2-7; 9 positions match TRBD1. With V trimmed by 5 bases and J by 3 bases, 5 bases remained unmatched. The germline V gene has CDR1 SEHNR and CDR2 FQNEAQ (reference sequence). CDR3 length: 14 residues. CDR3 nucleotide sequence: TGTGCCAGCAGCCACCGGGACAGGGACTACGAGCAGTACTTC. Its translation is CASSHRDRDYEQYF.

Written as DNA, the CDR3 is TGTGCCAGCAGCTTCGGCGGAAGTAGTCTTAGCAATCAGCCCCAGCATTTT. Translated, it gives CASSFGGSSLSNQPQHF. This chain links TRBV16 with TRBJ1-5, with D uncertain. This CDR3 spans 17 amino acids. Germline CDR1 is KGHSY and CDR2 is FQNENV. The ends were cut back, 5 bases at V and 0 bases at J, with 17 bases in the middle. Variable domain in full (rest from reference TRBV16 and TRBJ1-5): GEEVAQTPKHLVRGEGQKAKLYCAPIKGHSYVFWYQQVLKNEFKFLISFQNENVFDETGMPKERFSAKCLPNSPCSLEIQATKLEDSAVYFCASSFGGSSLSNQPQHFGDGTRLSIL.

This chain uses TRBV19 with TRBJ1-5, with 7 bases aligning to TRBD1. The junction had 6 bases not matched to a gene; V was cut back by 10 bases and J by 0 bases. The germline CDR1 and CDR2 sequences are LNHDA and SQIVND (reference sequence). The CDR3 is 14 amino acids. Here the CDR3 reads CANFTGDSNQPQHF. CDR3 in DNA: TGTGCCAATTTTACAGGGGATAGCAATCAGCCCCAGCATTTT. The entire variable domain, with the rest obtained from reference TRBV19 and TRBJ1-5, is as follows: DGGITQSPKYLFRKEGQNVTLSCEQNLNHDAMYWYRQDPGQGLRLIYYSQIVNDFQKGDIAEGYSVSREKKESFPLTVTSAQKNPTAFYLCANFTGDSNQPQHFGDGTRLSIL.

The sample holds a few counts of this clone. The gene calls are TRBV14 and TRBJ1-1, with TRBD1 matching over 7 bases. Germline V CDR1 and CDR2: SGHDN, FVKESK. There are 15 residues in the CDR3. Losses at the gene ends were 1 base for V and 1 base for J; bases not matched to a gene: 3. CDR3 protein: CASSQVTGWNTEAFF. DNA for the CDR3: TGTGCCAGCAGCCAAGTGACAGGGTGGAACACTGAAGCTTTCTTT.

The sample holds one count of this clone. The rearrangement links TRBV29-1 to TRBJ2-2, with D tentatively TRBD1 (5 bases). The CDR3 has 14 amino acids. CDR1 is SQVTM and CDR2 is ANQGSEA in the germline V gene. Trimming removed 4 bases at V and 2 bases at J, with 11 bases between. CDR3 sequence: CSVVSDTNTGELFF. In nucleotides, the CDR3 is TGCAGCGTTGTTTCGGACACAAACACCGGGGAGCTGTTTTTT.